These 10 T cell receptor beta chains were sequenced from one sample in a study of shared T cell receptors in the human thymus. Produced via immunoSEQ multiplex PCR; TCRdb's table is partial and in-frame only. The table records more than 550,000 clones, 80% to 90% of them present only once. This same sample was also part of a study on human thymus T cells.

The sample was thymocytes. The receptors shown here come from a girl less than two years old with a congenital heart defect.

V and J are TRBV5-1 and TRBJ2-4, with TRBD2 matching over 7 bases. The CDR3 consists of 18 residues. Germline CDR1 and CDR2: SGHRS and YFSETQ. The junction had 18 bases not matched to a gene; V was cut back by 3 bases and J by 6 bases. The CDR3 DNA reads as TGCGCCAGCAGCTCTTTTCCCCGCGGGGGAGTCGGTATAAACATTCAGTACTTC. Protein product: CASSSFPRGGVGINIQYF.

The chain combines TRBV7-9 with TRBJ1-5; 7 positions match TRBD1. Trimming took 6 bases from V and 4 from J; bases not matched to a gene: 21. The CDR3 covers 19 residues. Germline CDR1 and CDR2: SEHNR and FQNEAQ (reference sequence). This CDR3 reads CASSSDRVEEWLGNQPQHF. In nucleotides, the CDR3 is TGTGCCAGCAGTTCTGACAGGGTTGAGGAGTGGTTGGGAAATCAGCCCCAGCATTTT. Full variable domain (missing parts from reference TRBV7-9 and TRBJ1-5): DTGVSQNPRHKITKRGQNVTFRCDPISEHNRLYWYRQTLGQGPEFLTYFQNEAQLEKSRLLSDRFSAERPKGSFSTLEIQRTEQGDSAMYLCASSSDRVEEWLGNQPQHFGDGTRLSIL.

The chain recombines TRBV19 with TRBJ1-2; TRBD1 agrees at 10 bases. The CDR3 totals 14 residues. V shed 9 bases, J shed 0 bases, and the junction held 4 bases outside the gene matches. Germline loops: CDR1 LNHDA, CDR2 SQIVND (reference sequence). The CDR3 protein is CASGTGDANYGYTF. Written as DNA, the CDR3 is TGTGCCAGCGGGACAGGGGATGCTAACTATGGCTACACCTTC.

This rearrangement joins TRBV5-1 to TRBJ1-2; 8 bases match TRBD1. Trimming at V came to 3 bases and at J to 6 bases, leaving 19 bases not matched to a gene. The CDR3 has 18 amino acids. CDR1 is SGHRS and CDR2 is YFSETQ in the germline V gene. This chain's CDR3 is CASSYPEGQGPFLNGYTF. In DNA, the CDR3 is TGCGCCAGCAGCTATCCGGAAGGACAGGGCCCTTTTTTGAATGGCTACACCTTC.

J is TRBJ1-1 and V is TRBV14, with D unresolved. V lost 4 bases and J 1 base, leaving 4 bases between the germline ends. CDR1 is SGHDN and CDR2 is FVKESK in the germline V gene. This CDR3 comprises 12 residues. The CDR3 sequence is CASSPRNTEAFF. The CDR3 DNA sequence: TGTGCCAGCAGCCCGAGGAACACTGAAGCTTTCTTT.

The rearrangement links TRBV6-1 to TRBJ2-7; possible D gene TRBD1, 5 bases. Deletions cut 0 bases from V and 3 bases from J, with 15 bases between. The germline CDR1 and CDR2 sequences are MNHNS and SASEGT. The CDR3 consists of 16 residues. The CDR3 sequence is CASSEAKGDTHYEQYF. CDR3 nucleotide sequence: TGTGCCAGCAGTGAAGCGAAAGGGGATACACACTACGAGCAGTACTTC.

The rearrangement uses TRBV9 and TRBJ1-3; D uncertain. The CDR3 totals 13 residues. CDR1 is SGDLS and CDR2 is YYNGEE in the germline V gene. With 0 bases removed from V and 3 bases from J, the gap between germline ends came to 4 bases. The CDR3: CASSVDSGNTIYF. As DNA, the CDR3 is TGTGCCAGCAGCGTAGACAGTGGAAACACCATATATTTT.

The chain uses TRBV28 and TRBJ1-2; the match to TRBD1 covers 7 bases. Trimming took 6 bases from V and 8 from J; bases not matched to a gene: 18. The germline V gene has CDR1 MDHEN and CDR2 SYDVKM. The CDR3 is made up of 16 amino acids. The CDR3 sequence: CASSLTSDREKGGYTF. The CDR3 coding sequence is TGTGCCAGCAGCCTAACCTCCGACAGGGAAAAGGGAGGCTACACCTTC.

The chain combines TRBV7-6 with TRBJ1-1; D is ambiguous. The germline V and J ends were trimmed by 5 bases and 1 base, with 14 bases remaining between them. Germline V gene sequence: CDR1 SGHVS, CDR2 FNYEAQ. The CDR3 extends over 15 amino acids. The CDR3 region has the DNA TGTGCCAGCAGCACCGACAATCACTCGAACACTGAAGCTTTCTTT. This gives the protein CASSTDNHSNTEAFF.

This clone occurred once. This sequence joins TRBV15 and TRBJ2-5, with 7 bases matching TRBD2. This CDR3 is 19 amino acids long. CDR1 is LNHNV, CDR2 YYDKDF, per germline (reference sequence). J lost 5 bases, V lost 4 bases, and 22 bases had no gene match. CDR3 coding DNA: TGTGCCACCAGCACTAAGTATGGAATAGCGGGCCACCAACGGGAGACCCAGTACTTC. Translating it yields CATSTKYGIAGHQRETQYF. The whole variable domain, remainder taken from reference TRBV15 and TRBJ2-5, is DAMVIQNPRYQVTQFGKPVTLSCSQTLNHNVMYWYQQKSSQAPKLLFHYYDKDFNNEADTPDNFQSRRPNTSFCFLDIRSPGLGDTAMYLCATSTKYGIAGHQRETQYFGPGTRLLVL.